A selection of T cell receptor beta chains follows, all from one sample in a study of CD8 T cells in ankylosing spondylitis. One entry per CDR3 protein, called by TCRdb with MiXCR from the 5' RACE reads. This sample has about 800,000 distinct CDR3 sequences, with over 9.5% found just once. The sequencing sample was made of blood, either unsorted or a sorted T cell fraction (not recorded which). The receptors come from a male donor with ankylosing spondylitis. CDR3s include the opening cysteine and the closing phenylalanine or tryptophan. The D gene is left open where the match is weak. Some rows mark clone size as missing; the rest say once, few, many or name a class of expanded clone.

v_gene	abundance	len	d_gene	j_gene	CDR3aa	CDR3nt
TRBV7-8	few	15	NA	TRBJ1-3	CASTYGRDRGNTIYF	TGTGCCAGCACCTACGGCAGGGACCGTGGAAACACCATATATTTT
TRBV6-5	NA	15	NA	TRBJ2-5	CASSYSYGDVETQYF	TGTGCCAGCAGTTACTCATACGGGGATGTGGAGACCCAGTACTTC
TRBV4-3	few	15	NA	TRBJ1-4	CASSQDLVINEKLFF	TGCGCCAGCAGCCAAGATCTGGTGATTAATGAAAAACTGTTTTTT
TRBV20-1	NA	14	TRBD1	TRBJ1-6	CSARAPGQASPLHF	TGCAGTGCTAGAGCCCCGGGACAGGCCTCACCCCTCCACTTT
TRBV20-1	few	14	NA	TRBJ1-6	CSAPATRGDSPLHF	TGCAGTGCTCCGGCGACCAGAGGGGATTCACCCCTCCACTTT
TRBV20-1	many	14	NA	TRBJ1-2	CSALHWTGNSGYTF	TGCAGTGCTCTTCATTGGACGGGCAATTCGGGCTACACCTTC
TRBV20-1	once	15	TRBD2	TRBJ2-1	CSAPGAGVSYNEQFF	TGCAGTGCCCCAGGAGCGGGAGTTTCCTACAATGAGCAGTTCTTC
TRBV20-1	NA	14	TRBD1	TRBJ2-3	CSAHRDRDTDTQYF	TGCAGTGCTCACCGGGACAGGGATACAGATACGCAGTATTTT
TRBV6-1	NA	14	NA	TRBJ1-4	CASSSPGLLEKLFF	TGTGCCAGCAGCTCCCCCGGACTGCTTGAAAAACTGTTTTTT
TRBV20-1	few	18	TRBD1	TRBJ2-7	CSARDWAQTGAFSYEQYF	TGCAGTGCTAGAGATTGGGCCCAGACAGGGGCCTTCTCCTACGAGCAGTACTTC
TRBV6-2/TRBV6-3	few	15	NA	TRBJ1-6	CASSPARTINSPLHF	TGTGCCAGCAGTCCCGCCCGGACGATCAATTCACCCCTCCACTTT
TRBV5-1	NA	14	NA	TRBJ2-3	CASSAVYGTDTQYF	TGCGCCAGCAGCGCCGTATACGGCACAGATACGCAGTATTTT
TRBV11-3	NA	13	NA	TRBJ2-7	CASSMDRTYEQYF	TGTGCCAGCAGCATGGACAGAACCTACGAGCAGTACTTC
TRBV18	NA	15	NA	TRBJ1-1	CASSPHQEINTEAFF	TGTGCCAGCTCACCACATCAGGAAATAAACACTGAAGCTTTCTTT
TRBV20-1	many	15	NA	TRBJ1-5	CSAREGGKTNQPQHF	TGCAGTGCTAGAGAGGGAGGGAAGACCAATCAGCCCCAGCATTTT
TRBV20-1	NA	14	TRBD2	TRBJ2-2	CSAAGGETGGELFF	TGCAGTGCGGCGGGAGGGGAAACCGGCGGGGAGCTGTTTTTT
TRBV10-3	NA	15	TRBD1	TRBJ1-2	CAISEGTGVHYGYTF	TGTGCCATCAGTGAGGGGACAGGGGTTCACTATGGCTACACCTTC
TRBV5-6	few	16	NA	TRBJ2-3	CASTLPGRTGTDTQYF	TGTGCCAGCACCCTACCCGGGAGAACGGGCACAGATACGCAGTATTTT
TRBV3-1	many	13	NA	TRBJ1-2	CASSQGTVTSYTF	TGTGCCAGCAGCCAAGGGACCGTAACATCCTACACCTTC
TRBV4-3	many	12	NA	TRBJ2-4	CASSLRGDIQYF	TGCGCCAGCAGCCTGAGGGGGGACATTCAGTACTTC
TRBV4-2	NA	14	TRBD2	TRBJ2-3	CASSQRLASDTQYF	TGTGCCAGCAGCCAAAGACTAGCATCAGATACGCAGTATTTT
TRBV6-4	few	15	TRBD2	TRBJ2-3	CASSVLGGASDTQYF	TGTGCCAGCAGTGTCCTCGGGGGGGCTTCAGATACGCAGTATTTT
TRBV29-1	many	15	NA	TRBJ1-1	CSVIPWTDINTEAFF	TGCAGCGTTATACCTTGGACAGATATTAACACTGAAGCTTTCTTT
TRBV4-2	NA	15	NA	TRBJ2-7	CASSLVQGSTYEQYF	TGTGCCAGCAGCCTTGTGCAGGGGTCGACCTACGAGCAGTACTTC
TRBV6-1	NA	15	NA	TRBJ2-1	CASSRRAGGVNEQFF	TGTGCCAGCAGTAGACGGGCAGGGGGGGTAAATGAGCAGTTCTTC
TRBV5-4	few	15	NA	TRBJ2-5	CASSLYTSRGETQYF	TGTGCCAGCAGCTTGTATACTAGCCGAGGGGAGACCCAGTACTTC
TRBV6-2/TRBV6-3	NA	13	NA	TRBJ1-1	CASSSWGSTEAFF	TGTGCCAGCAGTTCCTGGGGATCCACTGAAGCTTTCTTT
TRBV4-1	many	15	NA	TRBJ2-2	CASSAAGPNTGELFF	TGCGCCAGCAGCGCGGCAGGACCTAACACCGGGGAGCTGTTTTTT
TRBV29-1	many	14	NA	TRBJ2-3	CSVERRGGGDTQYF	TGCAGCGTTGAACGGAGAGGGGGTGGAGATACGCAGTATTTT
TRBV5-6	NA	15	TRBD1	TRBJ1-2	CASSPPDRDDYGYTF	TGTGCCAGCAGTCCGCCCGACAGGGATGACTATGGCTACACCTTC
TRBV10-3	many	13	NA	TRBJ2-3	CAISEKPHDAQYF	TGTGCCATCAGTGAGAAGCCGCACGATGCGCAGTATTTT
TRBV6-5	NA	16	TRBD1	TRBJ1-1	CASSYSPTGYVTEAFF	TGTGCCAGCAGTTACTCCCCGACAGGGTATGTCACTGAAGCTTTCTTT
TRBV6-1	few	15	NA	TRBJ1-4	CASSALTAFNEKLFF	TGTGCCAGCAGCGCCTTGACGGCCTTTAATGAAAAACTGTTTTTT
TRBV10-3	many	16	TRBD2	TRBJ2-3	CAIRGLAGGYTDTQYF	TGTGCCATCAGGGGACTAGCGGGGGGTTACACAGATACGCAGTATTTT